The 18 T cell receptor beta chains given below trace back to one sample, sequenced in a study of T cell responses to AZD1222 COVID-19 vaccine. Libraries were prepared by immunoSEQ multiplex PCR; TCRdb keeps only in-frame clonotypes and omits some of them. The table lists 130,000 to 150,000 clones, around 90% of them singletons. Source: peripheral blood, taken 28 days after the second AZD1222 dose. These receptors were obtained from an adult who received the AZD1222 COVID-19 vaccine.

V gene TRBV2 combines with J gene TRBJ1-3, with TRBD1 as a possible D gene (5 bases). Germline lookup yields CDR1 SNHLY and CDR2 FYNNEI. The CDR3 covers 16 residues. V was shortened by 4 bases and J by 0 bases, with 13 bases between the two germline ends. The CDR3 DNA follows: TGTGCCAGCAGTGGTACTTCGGGGGTCTCTGGAAACACCATATATTTT. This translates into CASSGTSGVSGNTIYF.

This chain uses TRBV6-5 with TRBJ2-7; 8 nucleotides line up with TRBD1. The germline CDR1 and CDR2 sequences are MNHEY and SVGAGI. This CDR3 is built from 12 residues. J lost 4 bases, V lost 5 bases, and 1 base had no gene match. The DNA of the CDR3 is TGTGCCAGCAGTAGACAGGGGTACGAGCAGTACTTC. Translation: CASSRQGYEQYF.

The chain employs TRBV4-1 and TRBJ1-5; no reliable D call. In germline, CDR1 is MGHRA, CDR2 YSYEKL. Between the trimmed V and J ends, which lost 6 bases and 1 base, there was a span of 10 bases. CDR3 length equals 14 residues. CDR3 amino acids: CASSPDLSNQPQHF. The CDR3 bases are TGCGCCAGCAGTCCAGATTTGAGCAATCAGCCCCAGCATTTT.

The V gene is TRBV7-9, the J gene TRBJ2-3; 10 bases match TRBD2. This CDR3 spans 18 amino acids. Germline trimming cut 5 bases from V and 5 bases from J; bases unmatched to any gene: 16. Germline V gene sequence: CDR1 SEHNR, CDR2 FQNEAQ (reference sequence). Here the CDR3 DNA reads TGTGCCAGCAGCCTGCCCGGAGGTAGCGGGGGGAATAGAGATACGCAGTATTTT. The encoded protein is CASSLPGGSGGNRDTQYF.

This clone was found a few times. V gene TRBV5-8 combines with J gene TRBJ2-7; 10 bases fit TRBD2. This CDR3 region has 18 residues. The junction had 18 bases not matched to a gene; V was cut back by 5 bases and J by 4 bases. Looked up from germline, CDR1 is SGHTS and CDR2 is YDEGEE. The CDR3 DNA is TGTGCCAGCAGTCCTTCTAGCGGGGGACCCTTTCGGGCGTACGAGCAGTACTTC. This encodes CASSPSSGGPFRAYEQYF.

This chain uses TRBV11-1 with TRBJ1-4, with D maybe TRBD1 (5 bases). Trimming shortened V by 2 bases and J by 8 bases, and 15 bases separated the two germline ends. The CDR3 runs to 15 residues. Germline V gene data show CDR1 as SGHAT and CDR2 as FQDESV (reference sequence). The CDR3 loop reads CASSLSRVLEEKLFF. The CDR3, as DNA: TGTGCCAGCAGCTTAAGCAGGGTGTTGGAGGAAAAACTGTTTTTT.

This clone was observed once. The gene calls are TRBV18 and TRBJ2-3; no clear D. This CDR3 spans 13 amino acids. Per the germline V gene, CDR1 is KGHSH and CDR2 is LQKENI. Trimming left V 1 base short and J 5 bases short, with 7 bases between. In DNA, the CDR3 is TGTGCCAGCTCACCACGCTTAGGAGATACGCAGTATTTT. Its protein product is CASSPRLGDTQYF.

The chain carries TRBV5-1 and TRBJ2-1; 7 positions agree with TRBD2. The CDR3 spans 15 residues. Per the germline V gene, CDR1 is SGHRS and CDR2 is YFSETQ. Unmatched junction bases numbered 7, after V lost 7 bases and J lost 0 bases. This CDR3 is CASSRAGDSYNEQFF. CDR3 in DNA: TGCGCCAGCTCCAGGGCGGGAGACTCCTACAATGAGCAGTTCTTC.

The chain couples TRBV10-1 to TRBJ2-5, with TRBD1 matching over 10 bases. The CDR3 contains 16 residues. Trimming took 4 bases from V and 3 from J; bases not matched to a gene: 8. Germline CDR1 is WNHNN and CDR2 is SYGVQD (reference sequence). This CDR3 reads CASSGGTGAAKETQYF. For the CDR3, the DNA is TGCGCCAGCAGTGGGGGGACAGGGGCCGCTAAAGAGACCCAGTACTTC.

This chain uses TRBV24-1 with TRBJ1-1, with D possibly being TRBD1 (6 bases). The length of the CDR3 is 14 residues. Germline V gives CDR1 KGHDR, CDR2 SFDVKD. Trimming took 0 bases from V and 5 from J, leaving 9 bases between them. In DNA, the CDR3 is TGTGCCACCAGTGATTTGCTCAGGGGTACTGAAGCTTTCTTT. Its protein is CATSDLLRGTEAFF.

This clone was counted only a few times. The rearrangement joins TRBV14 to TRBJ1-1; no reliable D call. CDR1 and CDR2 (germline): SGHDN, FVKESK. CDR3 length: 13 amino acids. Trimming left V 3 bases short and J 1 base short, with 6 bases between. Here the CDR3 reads CASSQTSNTEAFF. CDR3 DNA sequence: TGTGCCAGCAGCCAGACATCGAACACTGAAGCTTTCTTT.

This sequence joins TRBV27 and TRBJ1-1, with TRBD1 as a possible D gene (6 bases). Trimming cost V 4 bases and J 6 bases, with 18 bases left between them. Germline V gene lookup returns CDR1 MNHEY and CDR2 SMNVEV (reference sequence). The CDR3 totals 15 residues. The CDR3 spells CASSSPLAGDPEAFF. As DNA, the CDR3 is TGTGCCAGCAGTTCCCCCCTGGCAGGGGACCCTGAAGCTTTCTTT.

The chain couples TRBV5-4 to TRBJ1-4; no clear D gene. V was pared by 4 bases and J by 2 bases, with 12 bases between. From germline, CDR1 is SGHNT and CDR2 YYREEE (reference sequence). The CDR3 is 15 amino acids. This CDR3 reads CASSNKMGTNEKLFF. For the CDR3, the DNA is TGTGCCAGCAGCAATAAGATGGGGACTAATGAAAAACTGTTTTTT.

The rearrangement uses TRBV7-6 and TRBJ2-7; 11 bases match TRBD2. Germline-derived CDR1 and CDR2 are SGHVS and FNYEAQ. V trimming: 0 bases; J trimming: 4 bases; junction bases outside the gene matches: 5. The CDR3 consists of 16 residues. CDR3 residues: CASSLALAGGFYEQYF. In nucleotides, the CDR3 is TGTGCCAGCAGCTTAGCGCTAGCGGGAGGCTTTTACGAGCAGTACTTC.

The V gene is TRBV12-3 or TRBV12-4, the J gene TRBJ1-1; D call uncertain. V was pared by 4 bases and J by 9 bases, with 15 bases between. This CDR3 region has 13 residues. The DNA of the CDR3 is TGTGCCAGCAGTTATGACTCCCGGGAGCAAGCTTTCTTT. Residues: CASSYDSREQAFF.

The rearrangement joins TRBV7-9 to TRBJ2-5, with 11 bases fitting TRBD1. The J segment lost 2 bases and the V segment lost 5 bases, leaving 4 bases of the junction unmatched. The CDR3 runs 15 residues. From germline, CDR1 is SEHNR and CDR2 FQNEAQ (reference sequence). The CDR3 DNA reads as TGTGCCAGCAGCCCTGGACAGGGGGCACAAGAGACCCAGTACTTC. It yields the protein CASSPGQGAQETQYF.

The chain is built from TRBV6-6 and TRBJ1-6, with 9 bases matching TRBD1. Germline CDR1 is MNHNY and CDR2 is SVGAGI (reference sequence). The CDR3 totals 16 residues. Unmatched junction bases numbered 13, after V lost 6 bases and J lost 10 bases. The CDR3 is CASRRSRDRVYSPLHF. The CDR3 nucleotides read TGTGCCAGCAGAAGATCCCGGGACAGGGTGTACTCACCCCTCCACTTT.

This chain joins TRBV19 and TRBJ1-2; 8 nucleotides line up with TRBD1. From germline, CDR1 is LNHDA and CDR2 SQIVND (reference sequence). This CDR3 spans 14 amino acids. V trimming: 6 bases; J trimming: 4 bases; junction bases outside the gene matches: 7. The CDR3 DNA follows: TGTGCCAGTAGACGCGACAGGGGAACCTATGGCTACACCTTC. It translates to CASRRDRGTYGYTF.